The sequence of this TCR beta chain was determined in a study of cytomegalovirus exposure and HLA in healthy donors. Points from the study as a whole: TCR beta V segments were, for the most part, productive about 87% or about 30% of the time in an earlier analysis. Specific recognition of CMV antigens was confirmed in vitro for a few chains (all CMV-associated). According to a later analysis, donors in an Asian-associated ancestry cluster reportedly had fewer N-insertions than the roughly 670-donor mean. The authors later found most CMV-associated TCR beta chains appeared HLA-restricted.

Germline V gene sequence: CDR1 MNHEY, CDR2 SMNVEV (reference sequence). The CDR3 consists of 15 residues. Deletions cut 7 bases from V and 1 base from J, with 15 bases between. 13 Jbeta primers and 60 Vbeta primers were used for the PCR. Clones were read by immunoSEQ multiplex PCR, and TCRdb kept only the in-frame ones, dropping some. The data hold fewer than 250,000 clones, with approximately 80% observed a single time. In the case of this clone: Its antigen is unidentified.

Sequencing was performed on PBMCs. The receptor was isolated from a middle-aged man in good health and CMV-seronegative. The chain recombines TRBV27 with TRBJ2-3; D might be TRBD2 (5 bases). The CDR3 sequence: CASTFRGFGTDTQYF. The CDR3 nucleotides are TGTGCCAGCACTTTCCGGGGATTCGGCACAGATACGCAGTATTTT.